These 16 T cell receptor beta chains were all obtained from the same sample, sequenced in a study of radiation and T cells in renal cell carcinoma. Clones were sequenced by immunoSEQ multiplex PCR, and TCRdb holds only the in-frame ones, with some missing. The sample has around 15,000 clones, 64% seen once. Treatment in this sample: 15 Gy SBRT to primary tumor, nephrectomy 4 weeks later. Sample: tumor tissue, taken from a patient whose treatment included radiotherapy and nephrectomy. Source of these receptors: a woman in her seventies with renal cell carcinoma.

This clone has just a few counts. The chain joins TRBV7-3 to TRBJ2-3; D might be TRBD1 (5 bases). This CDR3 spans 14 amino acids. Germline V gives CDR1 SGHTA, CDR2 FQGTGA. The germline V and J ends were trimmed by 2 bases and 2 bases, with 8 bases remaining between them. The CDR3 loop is CASSLQGSTDTQYF. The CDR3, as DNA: TGTGCCAGCAGCTTACAGGGATCCACAGATACGCAGTATTTT.

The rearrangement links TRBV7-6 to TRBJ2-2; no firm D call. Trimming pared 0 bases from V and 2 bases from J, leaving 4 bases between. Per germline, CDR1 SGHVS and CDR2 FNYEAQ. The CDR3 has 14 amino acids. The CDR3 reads CASSLALNTGELFF. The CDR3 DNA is TGTGCCAGCAGCTTAGCGCTTAACACCGGGGAGCTGTTTTTT.

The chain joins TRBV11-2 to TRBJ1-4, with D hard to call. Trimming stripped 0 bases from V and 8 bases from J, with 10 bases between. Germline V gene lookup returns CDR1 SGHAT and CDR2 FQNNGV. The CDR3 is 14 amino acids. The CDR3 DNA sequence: TGTGCCAGCAGCTTAGATCTTGGCCGCGAAAAACTGTTTTTT. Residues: CASSLDLGREKLFF.

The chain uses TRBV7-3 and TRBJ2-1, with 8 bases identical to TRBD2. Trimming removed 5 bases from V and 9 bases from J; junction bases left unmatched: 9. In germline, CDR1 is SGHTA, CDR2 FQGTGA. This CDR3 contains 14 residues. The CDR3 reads CASSPRAGVLEQFF. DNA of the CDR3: TGTGCCAGCAGCCCGAGAGCGGGAGTCCTTGAGCAGTTCTTC.

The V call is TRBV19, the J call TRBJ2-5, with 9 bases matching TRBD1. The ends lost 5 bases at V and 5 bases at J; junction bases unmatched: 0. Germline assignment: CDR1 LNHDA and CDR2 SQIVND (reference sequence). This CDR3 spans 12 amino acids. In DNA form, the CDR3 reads TGTGCCAGTAGTGGACAGGGGGAGACCCAGTACTTC. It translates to CASSGQGETQYF. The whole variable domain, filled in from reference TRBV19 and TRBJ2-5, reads DGGITQSPKYLFRKEGQNVTLSCEQNLNHDAMYWYRQDPGQGLRLIYYSQIVNDFQKGDIAEGYSVSREKKESFPLTVTSAQKNPTAFYLCASSGQGETQYFGPGTRLLVL.

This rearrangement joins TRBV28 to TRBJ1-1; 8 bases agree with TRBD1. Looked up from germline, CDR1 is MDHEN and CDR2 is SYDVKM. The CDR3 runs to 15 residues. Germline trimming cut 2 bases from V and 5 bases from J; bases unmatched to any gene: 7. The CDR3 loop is CASSLARQGRTEAFF. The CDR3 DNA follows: TGTGCCAGCAGTTTAGCTCGACAGGGGAGGACTGAAGCTTTCTTT.

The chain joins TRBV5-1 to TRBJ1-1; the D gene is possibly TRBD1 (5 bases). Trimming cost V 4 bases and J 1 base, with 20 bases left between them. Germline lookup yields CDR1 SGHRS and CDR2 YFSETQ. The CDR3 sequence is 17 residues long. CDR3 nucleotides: TGCGCCAGCAGCCCTTCCCCCGGGGGGGATACGAACACTGAAGCTTTCTTT. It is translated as CASSPSPGGDTNTEAFF. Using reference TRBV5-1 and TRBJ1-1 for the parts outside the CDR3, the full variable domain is KAGVTQTPRYLIKTRGQQVTLSCSPISGHRSVSWYQQTPGQGLQFLFEYFSETQRNKGNFPGRFSGRQFSNSRSEMNVSTLELGDSALYLCASSPSPGGDTNTEAFFGQGTRLTVV.

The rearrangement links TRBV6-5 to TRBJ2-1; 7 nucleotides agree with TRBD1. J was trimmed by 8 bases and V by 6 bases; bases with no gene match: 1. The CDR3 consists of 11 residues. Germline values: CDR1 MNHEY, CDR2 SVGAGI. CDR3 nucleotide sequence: TGTGCCAGCAGACAGGGGTATGAGCAGTTCTTC. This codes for CASRQGYEQFF.

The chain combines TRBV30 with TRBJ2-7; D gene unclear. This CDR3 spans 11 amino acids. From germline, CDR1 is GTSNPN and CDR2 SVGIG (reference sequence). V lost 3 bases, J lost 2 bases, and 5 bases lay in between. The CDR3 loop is CAWSSPYEQYF. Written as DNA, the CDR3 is TGTGCCTGGAGCAGTCCCTACGAGCAGTACTTC.

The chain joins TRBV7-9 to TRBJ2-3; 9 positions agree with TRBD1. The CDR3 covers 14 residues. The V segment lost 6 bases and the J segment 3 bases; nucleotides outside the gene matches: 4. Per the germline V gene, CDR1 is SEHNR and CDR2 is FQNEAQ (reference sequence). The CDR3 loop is CASRETGGTDTQYF. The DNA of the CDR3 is TGTGCCAGCAGGGAGACAGGGGGGACAGATACGCAGTATTTT.

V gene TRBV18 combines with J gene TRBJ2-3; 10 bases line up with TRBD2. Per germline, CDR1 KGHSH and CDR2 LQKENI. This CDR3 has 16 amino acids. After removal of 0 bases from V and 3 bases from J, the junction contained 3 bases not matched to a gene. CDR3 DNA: TGTGCCAGCTCACCACCCCGTAGCGGGAGGACAGATACGCAGTATTTT. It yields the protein CASSPPRSGRTDTQYF.

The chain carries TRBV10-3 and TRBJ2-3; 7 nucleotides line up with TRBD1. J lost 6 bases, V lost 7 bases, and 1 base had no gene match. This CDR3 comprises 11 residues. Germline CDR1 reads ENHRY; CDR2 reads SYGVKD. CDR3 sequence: CAIKTGDTQYF. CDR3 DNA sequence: TGTGCCATCAAGACAGGGGATACGCAGTATTTT.

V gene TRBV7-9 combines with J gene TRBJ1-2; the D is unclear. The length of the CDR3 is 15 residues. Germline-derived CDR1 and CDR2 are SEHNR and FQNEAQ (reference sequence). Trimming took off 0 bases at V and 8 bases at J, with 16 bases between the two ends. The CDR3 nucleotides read TGTGCCAGCAGCTTAGCCGACAACCTCCCCCGGGGCTACACCTTC. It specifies CASSLADNLPRGYTF.

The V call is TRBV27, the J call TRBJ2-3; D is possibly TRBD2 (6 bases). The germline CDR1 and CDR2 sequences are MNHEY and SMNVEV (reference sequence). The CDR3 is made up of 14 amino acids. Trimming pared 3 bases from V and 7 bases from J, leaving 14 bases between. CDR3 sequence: CASSLEGPKYTQYF. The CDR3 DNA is TGTGCCAGCAGTTTGGAGGGTCCGAAGTATACGCAGTATTTT.

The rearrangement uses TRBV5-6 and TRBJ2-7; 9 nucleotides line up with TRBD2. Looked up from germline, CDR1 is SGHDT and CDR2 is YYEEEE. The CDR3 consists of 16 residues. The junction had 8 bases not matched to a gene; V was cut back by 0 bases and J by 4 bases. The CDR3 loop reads CASSLGLAGRFYEQYF. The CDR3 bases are TGTGCCAGCAGCTTGGGGCTAGCGGGGAGGTTTTACGAGCAGTACTTC. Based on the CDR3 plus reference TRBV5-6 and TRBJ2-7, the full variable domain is DAGVTQSPTHLIKTRGQQVTLRCSPKSGHDTVSWYQQALGQGPQFIFQYYEEEERQRGNFPDRFSGHQFPNYSSELNVNALLLGDSALYLCASSLGLAGRFYEQYFGPGTRLTVT.

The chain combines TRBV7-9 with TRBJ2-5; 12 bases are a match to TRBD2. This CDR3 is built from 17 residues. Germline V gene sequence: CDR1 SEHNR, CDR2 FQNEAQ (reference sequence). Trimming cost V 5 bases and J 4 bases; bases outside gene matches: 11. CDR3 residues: CASSPTLAGGRRETQYF. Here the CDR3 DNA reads TGTGCCAGCAGCCCAACCCTAGCGGGGGGGCGTCGAGAGACCCAGTACTTC.